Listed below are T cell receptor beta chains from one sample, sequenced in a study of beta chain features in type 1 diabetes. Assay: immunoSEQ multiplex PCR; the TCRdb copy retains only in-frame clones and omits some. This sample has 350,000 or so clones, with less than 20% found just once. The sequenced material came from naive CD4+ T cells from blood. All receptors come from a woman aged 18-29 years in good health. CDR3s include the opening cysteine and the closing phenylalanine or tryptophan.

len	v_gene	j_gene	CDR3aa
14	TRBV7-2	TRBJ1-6	CASSFAQGDGALHF
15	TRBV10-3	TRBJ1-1	CAISESGQGGTEAFF
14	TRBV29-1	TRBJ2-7	CSVGLATSSYEQYF
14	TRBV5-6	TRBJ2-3	CASSPLLSTDTQYF
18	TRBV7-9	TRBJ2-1	CASSPDGTSGSRYNEQFF
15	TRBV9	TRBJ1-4	CASSPPGQGFEKLFF
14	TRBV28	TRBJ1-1	CASSSVRGSVRAFF
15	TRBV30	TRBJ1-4	CAWSVGGRLGEKLFF
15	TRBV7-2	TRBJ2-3	CASSLAQRGSDTQYF
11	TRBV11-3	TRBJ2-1	CASSLLYGQFF
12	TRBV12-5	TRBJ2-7	CASGLHGGEQYF
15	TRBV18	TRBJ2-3	CASSDRDRITDTQYF
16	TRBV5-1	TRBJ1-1	CASSLAGGTANTEAFF
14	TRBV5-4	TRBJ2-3	CASSGGASTDTQYF
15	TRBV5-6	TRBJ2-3	CASSRLAGVGYTQYF
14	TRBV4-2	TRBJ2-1	CASSYDGGYNEQFF
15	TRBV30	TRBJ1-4	CAWSPSGTANEKLFF
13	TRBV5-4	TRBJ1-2	CASSADSQWGYTF
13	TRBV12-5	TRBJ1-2	CASGAPTGGGYTF
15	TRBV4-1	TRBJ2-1	CASSQLAGSYNEQFF
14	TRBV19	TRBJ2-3	CACGKREGPDTQYF
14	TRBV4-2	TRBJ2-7	CASSQGSGSYEQYF
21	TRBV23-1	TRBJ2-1	CASSHLADSGGPQHSYNEQFF
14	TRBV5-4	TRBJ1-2	CASRWTGGRGGYTF
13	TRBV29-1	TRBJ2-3	CSVEPRQGGTQYF
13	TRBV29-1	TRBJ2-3	CSVVLASTDTQYF
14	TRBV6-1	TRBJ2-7	CASNPVQGANEQYF
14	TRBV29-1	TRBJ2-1	CSVTGTRNYNEQFF
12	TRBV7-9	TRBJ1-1	CASSQQDTEAFF